The rows below give T cell receptor beta chains drawn from one sample of a study of blood T cell repertoires in COVID-19. Produced via immunoSEQ multiplex PCR; TCRdb's table is partial and in-frame only. The data contain roughly 140,000 clones, around 87% of them singletons. Sequenced sample: peripheral blood. Receptors were obtained from a woman aged 55-75 years with active or convalescent COVID-19. Each CDR3 is given with its conserved first and last residue. The order of the fields is clone size, CDR3 length, J gene, D gene, V gene, CDR3 DNA, CDR3 protein. D genes are given only for firm matches. Size values are once, few and many counts, or a class for expanded clones, and some rows have none.

>once|15|TRBJ1-2|TRBD1|TRBV9
TGTGCCAGCAGCGTAGTGGGACAGGGGGCGAGTGGCTACACCTTC
CASSVVGQGASGYTF
>-|12|TRBJ2-7|-|TRBV6-2/TRBV6-3
TGTGCCAGCAGCCATTCCCTCTACGAGCAGTACTTC
CASSHSLYEQYF
>-|13|TRBJ1-3|-|TRBV29-1
TGCAGCGCTTCAACAATTTCGGGAAACACCATATATTTT
CSASTISGNTIYF
>few|15|TRBJ1-5|TRBD1|TRBV19
TGTGCCAGTAGTAGACAGGGGAATAGCAATCAGCCCCAGCATTTT
CASSRQGNSNQPQHF
>-|14|TRBJ2-2|-|TRBV4-3
TGCGCCAGCAGCCAAGTACTAGGGCCCGGGGAGCTGTTTTTT
CASSQVLGPGELFF
>-|16|TRBJ1-4|-|TRBV3-1/TRBV3-2
TGTGCCAGCAGCCAAGATGAGGCCGTCGATAATGAAAAACTGTTTTTT
CASSQDEAVDNEKLFF
>-|16|TRBJ2-1|TRBD1|TRBV7-9
TGTGCCAGCAGCTTGCCCGGGACAGGGGTTATGAATGAGCAGTTCTTC
CASSLPGTGVMNEQFF
>-|15|TRBJ2-3|TRBD1|TRBV18
TGTGCCAGCTCACCGGACAGGGAGAGCACAGATACGCAGTATTTT
CASSPDRESTDTQYF
>-|15|TRBJ2-5|-|TRBV18
TGTGCCAGCTCACCACGTCAACATTCTAGGGAGACCCAGTACTTC
CASSPRQHSRETQYF
>-|13|TRBJ1-2|TRBD1|TRBV12-3/TRBV12-4
TGTGCCAGCAGTAGGGGACAGGGCTACGGCTACACCTTC
CASSRGQGYGYTF
>-|14|TRBJ2-2|-|TRBV19
TGTGCCAGTAGTATAATGACTAACACCGGGGAGCTGTTTTTT
CASSIMTNTGELFF
>-|19|TRBJ2-3|TRBD2|TRBV9
TGTGCCAGCAGCGTAGCCCTAGCGGGGGGGCCGAGTGGCACAGATACGCAGTATTTT
CASSVALAGGPSGTDTQYF
>-|12|TRBJ1-1|-|TRBV19
TGTGCCAGTAGAACCGACAGCTTTGAAGCTTTCTTT
CASRTDSFEAFF
>-|15|TRBJ1-2|TRBD1|TRBV15
TGTGCCACCAGCAGATCCACCGACAGGGTCTATGGCTACACCTTC
CATSRSTDRVYGYTF
>once|15|TRBJ2-1|TRBD2|TRBV7-9
TGTGCCAGCAGCTCGGGGCTGGCGGGGGTCAATGAGCAGTTCTTC
CASSSGLAGVNEQFF
>-|14|TRBJ1-6|-|TRBV5-1
TGCGCCAGCAGCTTGGGCCCACCGGGTTCACCCCTCCACTTT
CASSLGPPGSPLHF
>-|16|TRBJ1-2|TRBD1|TRBV4-3
TGCGCCAGCAGCCAAGCCCCGGGACAGGGGGTCTATGGCTACACCTTC
CASSQAPGQGVYGYTF
>-|14|TRBJ1-1|TRBD1|TRBV6-5
TGTGCCAGCAGTTACTCCCGACAGGGCTCTGAAGCTTTCTTT
CASSYSRQGSEAFF
>-|13|TRBJ1-2|-|TRBV6-2/TRBV6-3
TGTGCCAGCAGTTCCTGGGACTTCTATGGCTACACCTTC
CASSSWDFYGYTF
>-|13|TRBJ1-1|-|TRBV12-3/TRBV12-4
TGTGCCAGCAGTTTAAGCGGGGTCCGAGAAGCTTTCTTT
CASSLSGVREAFF
>-|11|TRBJ1-1|-|TRBV19
TGTGCCAGTAGTCAAATCACTGAAGCTTTCTTT
CASSQITEAFF
>few|16|TRBJ2-3|-|TRBV9
TGTGCCAGCAGCGTAGACCCCGCCCAGTACACAGATACGCAGTATTTT
CASSVDPAQYTDTQYF
>-|15|TRBJ1-4|TRBD1|TRBV6-5
TGTGCCAGCAGTTATAGGACAGGGGCTAATGAAAAACTGTTTTTT
CASSYRTGANEKLFF
>-|12|TRBJ2-5|-|TRBV3-1/TRBV3-2
TGTGCCAGCAGCCAAGAACCTCTAGCAGAGTACTTC
CASSQEPLAEYF
>-|15|TRBJ2-3|TRBD2|TRBV19
TGTGCCAGTAGTGAAGCGGGGGATAGCACAGATACGCAGTATTTT
CASSEAGDSTDTQYF
>-|16|TRBJ1-1|TRBD1|TRBV4-1
TGCGCCAGCAGCCAAGGTCCAGGGGGCTTGGACACTGAAGCTTTCTTT
CASSQGPGGLDTEAFF
>-|13|TRBJ1-3|-|TRBV6-5
TGTGCCAGCAGCCGGACAGATGGAAACACCATATATTTT
CASSRTDGNTIYF